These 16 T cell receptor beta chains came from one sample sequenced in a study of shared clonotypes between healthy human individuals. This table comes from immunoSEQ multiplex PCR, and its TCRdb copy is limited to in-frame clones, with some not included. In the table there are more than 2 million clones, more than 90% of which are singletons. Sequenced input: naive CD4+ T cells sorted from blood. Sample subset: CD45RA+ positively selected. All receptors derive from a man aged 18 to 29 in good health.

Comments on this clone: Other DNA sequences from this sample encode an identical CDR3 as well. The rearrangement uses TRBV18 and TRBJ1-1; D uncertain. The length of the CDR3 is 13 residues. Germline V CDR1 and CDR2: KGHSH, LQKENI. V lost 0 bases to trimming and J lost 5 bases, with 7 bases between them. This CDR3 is CASSPPTDTEAFF. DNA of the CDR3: TGTGCCAGCTCACCACCTACGGATACTGAAGCTTTCTTT. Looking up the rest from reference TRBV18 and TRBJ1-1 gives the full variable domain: NAGVMQNPRHLVRRRGQEARLRCSPMKGHSHVYWYRQLPEEGLKFMVYLQKENIIDESGMPKERFSAEFPKEGPSILRIQQVVRGDSAAYFCASSPPTDTEAFFGQGTRLTVV.

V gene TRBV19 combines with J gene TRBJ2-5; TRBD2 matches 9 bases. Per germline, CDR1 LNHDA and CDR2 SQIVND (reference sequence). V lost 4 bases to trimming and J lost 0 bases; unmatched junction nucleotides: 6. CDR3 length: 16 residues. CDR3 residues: CASSTSKRGDQETQYF. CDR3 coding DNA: TGTGCCAGTAGTACATCTAAGCGGGGGGACCAAGAGACCCAGTACTTC.

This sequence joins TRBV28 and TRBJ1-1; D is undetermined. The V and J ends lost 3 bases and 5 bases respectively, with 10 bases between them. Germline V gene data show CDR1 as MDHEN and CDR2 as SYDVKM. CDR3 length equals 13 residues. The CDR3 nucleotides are TGTGCCAGCAGTTTTGTTGGGTCTACTGAAGCTTTCTTT. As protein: CASSFVGSTEAFF.

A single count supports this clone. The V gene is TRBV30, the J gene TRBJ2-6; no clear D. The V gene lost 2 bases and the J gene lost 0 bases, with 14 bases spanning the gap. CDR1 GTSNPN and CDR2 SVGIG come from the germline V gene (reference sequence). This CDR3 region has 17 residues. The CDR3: CAWSPVVFSSGANVLTF. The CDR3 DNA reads TGTGCCTGGAGTCCGGTGGTATTTAGCTCTGGGGCCAACGTCCTGACTTTC.

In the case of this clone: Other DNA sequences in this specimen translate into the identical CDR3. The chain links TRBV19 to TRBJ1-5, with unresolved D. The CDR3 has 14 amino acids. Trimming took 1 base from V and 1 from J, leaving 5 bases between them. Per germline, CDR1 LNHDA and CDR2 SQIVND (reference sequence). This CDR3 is CASSIVGSNQPQHF. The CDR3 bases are TGTGCCAGTAGTATAGTTGGAAGCAATCAGCCCCAGCATTTT.

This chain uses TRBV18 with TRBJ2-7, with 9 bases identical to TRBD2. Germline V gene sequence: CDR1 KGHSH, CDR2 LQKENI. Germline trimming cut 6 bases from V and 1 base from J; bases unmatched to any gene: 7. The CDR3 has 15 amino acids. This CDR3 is CASSFLAGRSYEQYF. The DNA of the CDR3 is TGTGCCAGCTCGTTTCTAGCGGGACGATCCTACGAGCAGTACTTC.

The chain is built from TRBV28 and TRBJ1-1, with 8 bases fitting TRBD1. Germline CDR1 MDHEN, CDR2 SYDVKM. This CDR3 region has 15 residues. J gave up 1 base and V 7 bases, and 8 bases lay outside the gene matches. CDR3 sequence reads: CASTTPQGANTEAFF. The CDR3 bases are TGTGCCAGCACCACCCCCCAGGGGGCGAACACTGAAGCTTTCTTT.

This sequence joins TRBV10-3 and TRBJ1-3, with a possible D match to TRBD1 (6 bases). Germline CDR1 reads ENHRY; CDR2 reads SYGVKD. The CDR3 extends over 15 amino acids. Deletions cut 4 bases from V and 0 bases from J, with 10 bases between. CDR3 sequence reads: CAISVGASSGNTIYF. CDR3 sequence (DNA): TGTGCCATCAGTGTGGGGGCCAGCTCTGGAAACACCATATATTTT.

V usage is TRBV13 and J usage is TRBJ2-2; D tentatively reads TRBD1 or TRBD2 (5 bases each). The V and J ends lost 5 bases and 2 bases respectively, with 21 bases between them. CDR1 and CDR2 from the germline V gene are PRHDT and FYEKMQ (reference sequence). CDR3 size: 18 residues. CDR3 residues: CASSPPPGPQTNTGELFF. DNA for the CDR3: TGTGCCAGCAGCCCACCCCCGGGACCCCAGACCAACACCGGGGAGCTGTTTTTT.

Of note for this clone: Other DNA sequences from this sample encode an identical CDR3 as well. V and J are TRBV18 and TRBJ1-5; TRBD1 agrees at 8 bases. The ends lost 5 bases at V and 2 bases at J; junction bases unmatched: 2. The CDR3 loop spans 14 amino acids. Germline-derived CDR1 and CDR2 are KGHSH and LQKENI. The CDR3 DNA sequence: TGTGCCAGCTCAACGGGACAGGGCAATCAGCCCCAGCATTTT. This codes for CASSTGQGNQPQHF.

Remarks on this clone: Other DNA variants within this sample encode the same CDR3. The CDR3 here is CASSASTDTQYF. CDR3 nucleotides: TGTGCCAGCAGTGCTAGCACAGATACGCAGTATTTT. The J gene is TRBJ2-3, the V gene TRBV6-6; D unclear. Germline loops: CDR1 MNHNY, CDR2 SVGAGI (reference sequence). The CDR3 is 12 amino acids. Trimming cost V 5 bases and J 0 bases, with 3 bases left between them.

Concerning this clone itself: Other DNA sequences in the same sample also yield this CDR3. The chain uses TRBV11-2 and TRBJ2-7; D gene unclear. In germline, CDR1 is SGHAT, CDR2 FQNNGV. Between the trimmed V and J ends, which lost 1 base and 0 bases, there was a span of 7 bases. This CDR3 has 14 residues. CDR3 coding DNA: TGTGCCAGCAGCTTAGTACCGAACTCCTACGAGCAGTACTTC. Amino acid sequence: CASSLVPNSYEQYF.

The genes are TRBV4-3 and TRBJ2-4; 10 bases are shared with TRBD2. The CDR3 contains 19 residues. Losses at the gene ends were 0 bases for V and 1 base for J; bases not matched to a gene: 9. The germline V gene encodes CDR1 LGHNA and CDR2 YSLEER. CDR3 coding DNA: TGCGCCAGCAGCCAAGAGAGGCTAGCGGGAGTCGGGGCCAAAAACATTCAGTACTTC. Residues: CASSQERLAGVGAKNIQYF.

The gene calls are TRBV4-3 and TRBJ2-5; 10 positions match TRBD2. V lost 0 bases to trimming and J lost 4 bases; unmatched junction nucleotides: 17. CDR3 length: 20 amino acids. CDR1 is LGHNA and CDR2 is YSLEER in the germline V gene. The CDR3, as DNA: TGCGCCAGCAGCCAAGATCCCCCCCTAGCGGGAGAGCTGGTTGGAGAGACCCAGTACTTC. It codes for CASSQDPPLAGELVGETQYF.

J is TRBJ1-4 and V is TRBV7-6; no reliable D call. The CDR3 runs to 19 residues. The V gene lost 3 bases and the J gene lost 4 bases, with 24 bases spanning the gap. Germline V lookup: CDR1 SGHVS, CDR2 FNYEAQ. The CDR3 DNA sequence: TGTGCCAGCAGCTTTGTCCCCCCGCGTTTGGGCAGCCTTAATGAAAAACTGTTTTTT. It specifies CASSFVPPRLGSLNEKLFF.

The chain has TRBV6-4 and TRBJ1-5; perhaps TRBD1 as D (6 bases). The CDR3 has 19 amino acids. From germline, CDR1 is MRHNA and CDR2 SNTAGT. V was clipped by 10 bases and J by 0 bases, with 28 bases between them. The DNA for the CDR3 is TGTGCCACGAGGGCGCAAGGCGAAGGGACACTAGATAGCAATCAGCCCCAGCATTTT. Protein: CATRAQGEGTLDSNQPQHF.